This section outlines one TCR beta chain sequence together with its context. Indicated treatment: oral pan-JAK inhibitor, 5-10 mg twice daily. Researchers picked out CD4+ and CD8+ T cells from PBMCs by sorting. These data originate in a study of CD8+ T cells in alopecia areata. This CDR3 comprises 13 residues. The V and J ends lost 5 bases and 9 bases respectively, with 11 bases between them. The V gene's germline CDR1 is MDHEN and CDR2 SYDVKM. It was cDNA, reverse transcribed from extracted RNA, that served as the sequencing template. Data came from immunoSEQ multiplex PCR; TCRdb stores just in-frame clones and leaves some out. The data show over 150,000 clones, with about three fifths seen just once and approximately 3.4% held by the top ten.

This chain joins TRBV28 and TRBJ1-6; D ambiguous. The clonotype originates from a human donor with alopecia areata. Material: CD4+ T cells sorted from blood, obtained at week 4, from a patient treated with tofacitinib. CDR3: CASSPSAGSPLHF. The CDR3 DNA reads TGTGCCAGCAGTCCCTCGGCCGGTTCACCCCTCCACTTT.